This TCR beta chain is drawn from a study of T cell responses to AZD1222 COVID-19 vaccine. Overall study findings and caveats: Vaccination with two AZD1222 doses was followed by a rise in Spike-specific TCR breadth and depth. In all cases, repertoires were sampled only after the peak T cell response. Baseline testing showed seropositivity in only a handful of AZD1222 recipients. Donors in the cohort were predominantly white British and more often female, and clonal diversity was possibly underestimated.

A note on this clone: Its antigen is not known.

After removal of 8 bases from V and 5 bases from J, the junction contained 12 bases not matched to a gene. The CDR3 is 15 amino acids. Germline CDR1 LNHDA, CDR2 SQIVND (reference sequence). Sequencing used immunoSEQ multiplex PCR; TCRdb keeps in-frame clones, though not all of them. The sample shows more than 85,000 clones, roughly 91% of them seen only once. V is TRBV19 and J is TRBJ1-5, with 7 bases identical to TRBD1. The TCR sequence derives from an adult in good health. Sequences were derived from peripheral blood, sampled on day 0 of AZD1222 vaccination. CDR3 protein: CASWQGVGVDQPQHF. CDR3 coding DNA: TGTGCCAGTTGGCAGGGGGTGGGGGTGGATCAGCCCCAGCATTTT.